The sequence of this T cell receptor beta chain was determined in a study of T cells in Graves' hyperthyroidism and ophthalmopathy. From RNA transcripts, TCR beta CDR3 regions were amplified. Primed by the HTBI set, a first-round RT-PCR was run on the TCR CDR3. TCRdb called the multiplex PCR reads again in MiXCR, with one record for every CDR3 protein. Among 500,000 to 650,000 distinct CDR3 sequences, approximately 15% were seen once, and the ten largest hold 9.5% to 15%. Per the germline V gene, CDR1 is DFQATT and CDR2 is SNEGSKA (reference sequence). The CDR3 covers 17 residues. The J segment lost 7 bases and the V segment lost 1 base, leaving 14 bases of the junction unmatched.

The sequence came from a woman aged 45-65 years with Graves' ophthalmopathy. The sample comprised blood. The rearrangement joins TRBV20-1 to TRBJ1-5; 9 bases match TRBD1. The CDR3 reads CSARGSPRDRDRQPQHF. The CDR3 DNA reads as TGCAGTGCTAGAGGTTCCCCTCGGGACAGGGACCGCCAGCCCCAGCATTTT.